The 20 T cell receptor beta chains given below trace back to one sample, sequenced in a study of shared clonotypes between healthy human individuals. Method: immunoSEQ multiplex PCR; TCRdb's copy keeps in-frame clones and lacks some. The sample carries about a million clones, under 80% recorded once. Sequenced material: memory CD4+ T cells sorted from blood. Regarding subset: CD45RA-negative fraction. Receptors were obtained from a man between 18 and 29 years old in good health.

V is TRBV5-1 and J is TRBJ2-2; D might be TRBD1 (6 bases). CDR1 and CDR2 (germline): SGHRS, YFSETQ. This CDR3 region has 15 residues. Trimming took 0 bases from V and 5 from J, leaving 11 bases between them. CDR3 sequence (DNA): TGCGCCAGCAGCTTGGGTTGGACAGCAACCGGGGAGCTGTTTTTT. Protein: CASSLGWTATGELFF.

The chain couples TRBV25-1 to TRBJ2-7; weak D call: TRBD2 (7 bases). The CDR3 consists of 18 residues. Germline loops: CDR1 MGHDK, CDR2 SYGVNS. V was shortened by 7 bases and J by 0 bases, with 25 bases between the two germline ends. Here the CDR3 reads CASTHIAMGGASSYEQYF. The CDR3 coding sequence is TGTGCCAGCACTCACATCGCGATGGGGGGGGCGAGCTCCTACGAGCAGTACTTC.

The rearrangement joins TRBV20-1 to TRBJ1-2; the D is unclear. The CDR3 loop spans 10 amino acids. Trimming cost V 7 bases and J 8 bases, with 11 bases left between them. Looked up from germline, CDR1 is DFQATT and CDR2 is SNEGSKA (reference sequence). For the CDR3, the DNA is TGCAGTGTTTCAGCCACGGGCTACACCTTC. Amino acids: CSVSATGYTF.

The table lists this clone with a few counts. CDR3 DNA: TGTGCCAGTACCAACACCGGGGGCGGAGAGACCCAGTACTTC. Its protein product is CASTNTGGGETQYF. The chain has TRBV19 and TRBJ2-5; tentatively, D is TRBD1 or TRBD2 (6 bases each). Germline lookup yields CDR1 LNHDA and CDR2 SQIVND (reference sequence). The CDR3 consists of 14 residues. The germline V and J ends were trimmed by 7 bases and 4 bases, with 16 bases remaining between them. The full variable domain, in which reference TRBV19 and TRBJ2-5 provide the parts outside the CDR3, is DGGITQSPKYLFRKEGQNVTLSCEQNLNHDAMYWYRQDPGQGLRLIYYSQIVNDFQKGDIAEGYSVSREKKESFPLTVTSAQKNPTAFYLCASTNTGGGETQYFGPGTRLLVL.

This chain uses TRBV15 with TRBJ2-1, with 7 bases fitting TRBD1. V was pared by 1 base and J by 6 bases, with 6 bases of the junction left unmatched. CDR3 length: 15 amino acids. CDR1 LNHNV and CDR2 YYDKDF come from the germline V gene (reference sequence). CDR3 region: CATSRGQGRGNEQFF. DNA for the CDR3: TGTGCCACCAGCAGAGGACAGGGTAGGGGCAATGAGCAGTTCTTC.

The chain combines TRBV2 with TRBJ2-3, with TRBD2 as a possible D gene (5 bases). CDR1 and CDR2 from the germline V gene are SNHLY and FYNNEI. V was trimmed by 11 bases and J by 3 bases, leaving 15 bases between them. CDR3 length equals 13 residues. In DNA form, the CDR3 reads TGTGCCGGTGGGAGAGCGGCGACAGATACGCAGTATTTT. This sequence encodes CAGGRAATDTQYF. The full variable domain, with the rest looked up from reference TRBV2 and TRBJ2-3, is EPEVTQTPSHQVTQMGQEVILRCVPISNHLYFYWYRQILGQKVEFLVSFYNNEISEKSEIFDDQFSVERPDGSNFTLKIRSTKLEDSAMYFCAGGRAATDTQYFGPGTRLTVL.

The genes are TRBV5-6 and TRBJ1-2; the D is unclear. Trimming took off 4 bases at V and 5 bases at J, with 6 bases between the two ends. The CDR3 runs to 11 residues. Germline values: CDR1 SGHDT, CDR2 YYEEEE. CDR3: CASSRLYGYTF. The CDR3 bases are TGTGCCAGCAGCCGGCTTTATGGCTACACCTTC.

This sequence joins TRBV10-3 and TRBJ2-5; 9 nucleotides agree with TRBD1. CDR1 and CDR2 (germline): ENHRY, SYGVKD. Germline trimming cut 3 bases from V and 5 bases from J; bases unmatched to any gene: 19. The CDR3 consists of 19 residues. The CDR3 region has the DNA TGTGCCATCAGTGACGATGCCATCTCCAGCGGGACAGGGCTGGAGACCCAGTACTTC. Protein product: CAISDDAISSGTGLETQYF.

V usage is TRBV9 and J usage is TRBJ2-2; D perhaps matches TRBD2 (5 bases). The CDR3 consists of 15 residues. Germline loops: CDR1 SGDLS, CDR2 YYNGEE. Deletions cut 0 bases from V and 4 bases from J, with 10 bases between. The CDR3 region is CASSVDIGSTGELFF. CDR3 coding DNA: TGTGCCAGCAGCGTAGATATAGGGAGCACCGGGGAGCTGTTTTTT.

The V call is TRBV5-3, the J call TRBJ2-3; possibly TRBD2 for D (6 bases). TRBV5-3 counts as an open reading frame of uncertain function. Trimming left V 0 bases short and J 0 bases short, with 17 bases between. The CDR3 sequence is 18 residues long. The CDR3 loop reads CARSLVLAEPPSTDTQYF. The CDR3, as DNA: TGTGCCAGAAGCTTGGTTTTAGCGGAGCCCCCTAGCACAGATACGCAGTATTTT.

Ten or more counts support this clone. In the same sample, other DNA sequences code for this CDR3. The chain joins TRBV6-1 to TRBJ1-5, with D unresolved. The germline gives CDR1 MNHNS, CDR2 SASEGT. Trimming removed 3 bases at V and 0 bases at J, with 18 bases between. The CDR3 loop spans 18 amino acids. The CDR3 DNA reads TGTGCCAGCAGTGATTGGACGGTCTGGGAAAATAGCAATCAGCCCCAGCATTTT. Translation gives CASSDWTVWENSNQPQHF.

In nucleotides, the CDR3 is TGTGCCAGCAGTTCCCCGGGTCAGGGGGGCACTGAAGCTTTCTTT. Its translation: CASSSPGQGGTEAFF. This chain connects TRBV28 to TRBJ1-1; 7 nucleotides agree with TRBD1. Unmatched junction bases numbered 9, after V lost 4 bases and J lost 4 bases. Germline V gene lookup returns CDR1 MDHEN and CDR2 SYDVKM. The CDR3 consists of 15 residues.

The V and J genes are TRBV6-5 and TRBJ1-6; 7 bases fit TRBD1. The V gene's germline CDR1 is MNHEY and CDR2 SVGAGI. V was clipped by 5 bases and J by 7 bases; unmatched bases: 5. This CDR3 region has 14 residues. CDR3 sequence (DNA): TGTGCCAGCAGTCAAGGGACAGCCAATTCACCCCTCCACTTT. This gives the protein CASSQGTANSPLHF.

The sample holds a few counts of this clone. The same CDR3 can be traced to other DNA sequences in this sample. The V and J genes are TRBV7-6 and TRBJ1-2, with D possibly being TRBD1 (6 bases). The CDR3 totals 13 residues. Germline V gives CDR1 SGHVS, CDR2 FNYEAQ. V was shortened by 5 bases and J by 1 base, with 8 bases between the two germline ends. CDR3 bases: TGTGCCAGCAGCCCACAGGGTAACTATGGCTACACCTTC. This sequence encodes CASSPQGNYGYTF.

The V and J genes are TRBV19 and TRBJ1-1, with TRBD1 matching over 7 bases. Trimming removed 4 bases from V and 1 base from J; junction bases left unmatched: 6. The CDR3 is 15 residues long. Germline V gene sequence: CDR1 LNHDA, CDR2 SQIVND (reference sequence). The DNA of the CDR3 is TGTGCCAGTAGTAATCCCGCAGGGGGGAACACTGAAGCTTTCTTT. Translation gives CASSNPAGGNTEAFF.

This clone was observed a handful of times. The rearrangement joins TRBV6-6 to TRBJ1-5, with 8 positions matching TRBD1. Per germline, CDR1 MNHNY and CDR2 SVGAGI (reference sequence). CDR3 length: 15 amino acids. J lost 0 bases, V lost 8 bases, and 6 bases had no gene match. CDR3 protein: CASVTGGVSNQPQHF. CDR3 nucleotides: TGTGCCAGCGTTACAGGGGGGGTTAGCAATCAGCCCCAGCATTTT.

This clone was detected only a few times. V gene TRBV11-3 combines with J gene TRBJ2-5; TRBD1 matches at 8 bases. V shed 4 bases, J shed 5 bases, and the junction held 6 bases outside the gene matches. This CDR3 is 14 amino acids long. Germline V gene sequence: CDR1 SGHNT, CDR2 YENEEA. The CDR3 DNA sequence: TGTGCCAGCAGCTCAGGGGGCGCAGATGAGACCCAGTACTTC. Its translation: CASSSGGADETQYF.

The CDR3 protein is CASSFSLLGTGSYNEQFF. The CDR3 nucleotides are TGTGCCAGTAGTTTTTCCTTGCTTGGGACAGGGTCCTACAATGAGCAGTTCTTC. This chain uses TRBV19 with TRBJ2-1; 9 bases match TRBD1. The trim removed 5 bases at V and 1 base at J, leaving 12 bases unmatched. The CDR3 totals 18 residues. Germline CDR1 and CDR2: LNHDA and SQIVND (reference sequence).

The chain is built from TRBV7-8 and TRBJ2-5; TRBD2 agrees at 10 bases. Germline V lookup: CDR1 SGHVS, CDR2 FQNEAQ. This CDR3 contains 18 residues. The V gene end was trimmed by 3 bases and the J gene end by 2 bases; junction bases not matched to a gene: 12. In DNA, the CDR3 is TGTGCCAGCAGCTTTGTACTAGCGGGGAAAGTACTGCAAGAGACCCAGTACTTC. Translated, it gives CASSFVLAGKVLQETQYF.

The rearrangement joins TRBV2 to TRBJ2-2; 9 bases are shared with TRBD2. After removal of 5 bases from V and 5 bases from J, the junction contained 9 bases not matched to a gene. The CDR3 is 16 amino acids. Germline CDR1 SNHLY, CDR2 FYNNEI. The CDR3 spells CASSFTSGFPTGELFF. The CDR3 bases are TGTGCCAGCAGTTTTACTAGCGGGTTTCCTACCGGGGAGCTGTTTTTT.